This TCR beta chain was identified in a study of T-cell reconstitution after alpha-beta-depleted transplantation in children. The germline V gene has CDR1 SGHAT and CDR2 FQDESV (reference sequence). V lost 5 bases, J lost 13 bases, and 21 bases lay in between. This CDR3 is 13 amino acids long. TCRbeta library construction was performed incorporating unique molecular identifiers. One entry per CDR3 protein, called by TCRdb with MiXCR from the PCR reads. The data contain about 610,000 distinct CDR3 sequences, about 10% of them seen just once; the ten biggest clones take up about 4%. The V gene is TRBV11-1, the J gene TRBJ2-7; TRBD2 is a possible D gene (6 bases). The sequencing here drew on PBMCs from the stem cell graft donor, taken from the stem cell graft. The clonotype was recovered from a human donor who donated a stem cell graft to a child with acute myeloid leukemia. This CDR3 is CASSLRRDSGRYF. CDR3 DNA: TGTGCCAGCAGCCTACGTCGGGACTCCGGCCGATACTTC.